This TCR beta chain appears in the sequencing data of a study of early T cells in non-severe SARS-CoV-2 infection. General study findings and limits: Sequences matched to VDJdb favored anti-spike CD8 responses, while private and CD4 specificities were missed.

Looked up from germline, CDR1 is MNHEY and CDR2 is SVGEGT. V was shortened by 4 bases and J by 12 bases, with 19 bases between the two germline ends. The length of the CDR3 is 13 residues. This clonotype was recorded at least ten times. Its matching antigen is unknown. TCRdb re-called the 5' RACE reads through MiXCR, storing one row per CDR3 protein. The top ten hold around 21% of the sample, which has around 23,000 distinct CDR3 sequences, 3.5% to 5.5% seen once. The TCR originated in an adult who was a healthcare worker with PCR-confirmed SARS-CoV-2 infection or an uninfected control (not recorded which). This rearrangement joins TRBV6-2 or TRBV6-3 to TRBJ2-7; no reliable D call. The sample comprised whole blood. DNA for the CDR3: TGTGCCAGCAGTTTCCCCCAGTGGAGAGGTCGGTACTTC. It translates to CASSFPQWRGRYF.